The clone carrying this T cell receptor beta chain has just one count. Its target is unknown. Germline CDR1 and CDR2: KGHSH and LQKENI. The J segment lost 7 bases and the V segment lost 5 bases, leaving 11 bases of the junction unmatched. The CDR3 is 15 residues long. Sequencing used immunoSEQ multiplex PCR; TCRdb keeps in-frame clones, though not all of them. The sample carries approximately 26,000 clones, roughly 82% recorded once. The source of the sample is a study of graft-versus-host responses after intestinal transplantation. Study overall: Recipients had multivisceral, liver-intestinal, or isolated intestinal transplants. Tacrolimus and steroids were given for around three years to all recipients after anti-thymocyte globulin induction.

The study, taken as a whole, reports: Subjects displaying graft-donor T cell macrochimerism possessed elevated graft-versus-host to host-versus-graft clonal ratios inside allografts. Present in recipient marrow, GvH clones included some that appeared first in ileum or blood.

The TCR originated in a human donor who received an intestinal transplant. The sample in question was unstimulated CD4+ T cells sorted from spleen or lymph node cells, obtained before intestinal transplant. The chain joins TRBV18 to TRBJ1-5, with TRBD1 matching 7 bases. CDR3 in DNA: TGTGCCAGCTCAAGACGTCGACAGGGAGGGCAGCCCCAGCATTTT. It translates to CASSRRRQGGQPQHF.